This T cell receptor (beta chain) derives from a study of regulatory T cells in long-lasting Graves disease. The wider study: Graves' patients with a new diagnosis had received antithyroid drugs under 3 months.

Whole-study results and caveats: Persistent Graves' patients had lower TCR diversity than newly diagnosed ones.

To note about this clonotype: The antigen is undetermined.

Combining iRepertoire HTBI primers with Arm-PCR of CDR3 regions, the authors built TCR beta libraries. As handled by the study authors: 60 or so TRBV and approximately 13 TRBJ segments were identified across samples. TCRdb re-called the multiplex PCR reads through MiXCR, storing one row per CDR3 protein. For this entry, the V and J calls and clone size follow TCRdb and not the study's own pipeline. The repertoire includes over 300,000 distinct CDR3 sequences, around a sixth of them detected once, and about 20% sits in the top ten. As to time point: newly diagnosed GD, antithyroid drugs for less than 3 months. Construction of the TCR library relied on RNA isolated from PBMCs. Sequenced material: peripheral blood mononuclear cells (PBMCs), taken at new diagnosis, from a patient treated with antithyroid drugs. The TCR comes from a female donor with Graves disease.

Here the CDR3 DNA reads TGCAGTGCTAGTGGGGCCACGAGGTACAATGAGCAGTTCTTC. Amino acids: CSASGATRYNEQFF. The V call is TRBV20-1, the J call TRBJ2-1; possible D gene TRBD1, 5 bases. V lost 3 bases and J 4 bases, leaving 13 bases between the germline ends. Per germline, CDR1 DFQATT and CDR2 SNEGSKA (reference sequence). The CDR3 length is 14 residues.